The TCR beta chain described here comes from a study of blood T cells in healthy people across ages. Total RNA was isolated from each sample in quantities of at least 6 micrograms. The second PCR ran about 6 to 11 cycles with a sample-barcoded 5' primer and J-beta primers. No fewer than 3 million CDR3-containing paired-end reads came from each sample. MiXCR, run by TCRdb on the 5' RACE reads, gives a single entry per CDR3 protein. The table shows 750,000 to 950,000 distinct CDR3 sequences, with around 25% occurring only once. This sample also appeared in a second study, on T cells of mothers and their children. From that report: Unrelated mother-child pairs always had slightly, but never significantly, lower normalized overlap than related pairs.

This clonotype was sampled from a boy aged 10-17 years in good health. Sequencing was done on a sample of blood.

For the CDR3, the DNA is TGTGCCAGCAGCTTGGGTCTTATCTCCTACAATGAGCAGTTCTTC. Protein sequence: CASSLGLISYNEQFF. This chain joins TRBV7-3 and TRBJ2-1; D is unresolved. V lost 3 bases to trimming and J lost 0 bases, with 9 bases between them. Germline-derived CDR1 and CDR2 are SGHTA and FQGTGA. This CDR3 region has 15 residues.